The rows below give T cell receptor beta chains drawn from one sample of a study of T cell responses to AZD1222 COVID-19 vaccine. The repertoire was sequenced with immunoSEQ multiplex PCR; TCRdb's copy has only in-frame clones and lacks some. The repertoire includes 160,000 or so clones, less than 90% of them detected once, and about 7% sits in the top ten. The sequencing used peripheral blood, collected after recovery from COVID-19. The receptors were gathered from an adult who had recovered from COVID-19. Each CDR3 is given with its conserved first and last residue. The D gene is left open where the match is weak. Not all rows give a size; the values are once, few, many and, for expanded clones, a class.

D	V	size	J	CDR3	DNA
NA	TRBV6-5	NA	TRBJ1-1	CASSPGMGTEAFF	TGTGCCAGCAGTCCGGGTATGGGCACTGAAGCTTTCTTT
NA	TRBV19	NA	TRBJ2-3	CASSDGPAPDTQYF	TGTGCCAGTAGTGATGGACCCGCTCCAGATACGCAGTATTTT
TRBD2	TRBV29-1	NA	TRBJ2-5	CSGGLAGETQYF	TGCAGCGGGGGACTAGCGGGAGAGACCCAGTACTTC
NA	TRBV19	NA	TRBJ1-1	CASRPGPGGPEAFF	TGTGCCAGTAGACCGGGACCGGGGGGCCCTGAAGCTTTCTTT
NA	TRBV7-3	NA	TRBJ2-5	CASSSNSGLETQYF	TGTGCCAGCAGCTCCAACTCCGGGCTGGAGACCCAGTACTTC
NA	TRBV7-7	NA	TRBJ2-7	CASSLAPFRPEEQYF	TGTGCTAGCAGCTTAGCCCCCTTCCGACCGGAAGAGCAGTACTTC
TRBD1	TRBV19	NA	TRBJ1-2	CASSRNRGRDGYTF	TGTGCCAGTAGTCGTAACAGGGGCAGGGATGGCTACACCTTC
NA	TRBV2	NA	TRBJ2-7	CASSEGQLSYEQYF	TGTGCCAGCAGTGAAGGGCAGCTAAGTTACGAGCAGTACTTC
TRBD2	TRBV28	NA	TRBJ2-1	CASSAPSGPGDEQFF	TGTGCCAGCAGTGCGCCTAGCGGGCCGGGCGATGAGCAGTTCTTC
TRBD1	TRBV29-1	few	TRBJ1-1	CSVERTGGVGAFF	TGCAGCGTTGAACGGACAGGGGGCGTTGGGGCTTTCTTT
NA	TRBV27	NA	TRBJ2-2	CATWGQNTGELFF	TGTGCCACCTGGGGACAGAACACCGGGGAGCTGTTTTTT
NA	TRBV7-6	NA	TRBJ2-2	CASSLGGGPQTGELFF	TGTGCCAGCAGCTTAGGTGGGGGGCCACAGACCGGGGAGCTGTTTTTT
NA	TRBV6-5	NA	TRBJ1-2	CASSPQGYYGYTF	TGTGCCAGCAGTCCACAAGGGTACTATGGCTACACCTTC
NA	TRBV12-3/TRBV12-4	few	TRBJ1-2	CASSLMAGNGYTF	TGTGCCAGCAGTTTAATGGCAGGGAATGGCTACACCTTC
TRBD1	TRBV10-3	NA	TRBJ1-6	CAIKQTGANSPLHF	TGTGCCATCAAGCAGACAGGGGCTAATTCACCCCTCCACTTT
NA	TRBV6-5	NA	TRBJ1-1	CASSYIGANTEAFF	TGTGCCAGCAGTTACATTGGTGCGAACACTGAAGCTTTCTTT
NA	TRBV7-9	NA	TRBJ1-1	CASTLMNTEAFF	TGTGCCAGCACCCTCATGAACACTGAAGCTTTCTTT
TRBD1	TRBV28	NA	TRBJ1-2	CASSVPGAGGVGYTF	TGTGCCAGCAGTGTGCCGGGGGCAGGGGGGGTTGGCTACACCTTC
NA	TRBV2	NA	TRBJ1-2	CASSTLPIQGYTF	TGTGCCAGCAGTACCCTGCCGATTCAGGGCTACACCTTC
NA	TRBV6-5	NA	TRBJ1-5	CASSTSGQPQHF	NA
NA	TRBV11-2	NA	TRBJ2-7	CASSHPPRVEQYF	TGTGCCAGCAGCCATCCCCCCAGGGTCGAGCAGTACTTC
NA	TRBV3-1/TRBV3-2	few	TRBJ1-1	CASSQESRGVMNTEAFF	TGTGCCAGCAGCCAAGAGAGCAGGGGCGTTATGAACACTGAAGCTTTCTTT
NA	TRBV7-7	NA	TRBJ2-5	CASSLAPGAQETQYF	TGTGCCAGCAGCTTAGCGCCGGGGGCCCAAGAGACCCAGTACTTC
TRBD1	TRBV7-9	NA	TRBJ1-2	CASSRTGSGYGYTF	TGTGCCAGCAGCAGGACAGGGTCGGGCTATGGCTACACCTTC
TRBD1	TRBV9	NA	TRBJ1-6	CASSSRTGSTLHF	TGTGCCAGCAGCTCACGGACAGGGTCGACCCTCCACTTT
TRBD1	TRBV19	NA	TRBJ2-7	CASSMDRATYEQYF	TGTGCCAGTAGTATGGACAGGGCCACCTACGAGCAGTACTTC
NA	TRBV5-4	NA	TRBJ2-1	CASSLGSQGNTEQFF	TGTGCCAGCAGCTTGGGATCGCAGGGTAACACTGAGCAGTTCTTC
NA	TRBV6-5	NA	TRBJ2-2	CASSYSGGLYTGELFF	TGTGCCAGCAGTTACTCTGGCGGCCTTTACACCGGGGAGCTGTTTTTT
NA	TRBV7-2	NA	TRBJ1-2	CASSLAVGGGYGYTF	TGTGCCAGCAGCTTAGCGGTGGGGGGAGGCTATGGCTACACCTTC
TRBD2	TRBV3-1/TRBV3-2	NA	TRBJ2-7	CASSPGLAGSEQYF	TGTGCCAGCAGCCCCGGACTAGCGGGGAGCGAGCAGTACTTC
TRBD1	TRBV10-1	NA	TRBJ2-7	CASSRDRAYEQYF	TGCGCCAGCAGTCGGGACAGAGCCTACGAGCAGTACTTC
NA	TRBV19	once	TRBJ2-7	CASSTTSSEQYF	TGTGCCAGTAGTACAACATCTTCCGAGCAGTACTTC
NA	TRBV18	NA	TRBJ2-7	CASSPSQSEQYF	TGTGCCAGCTCCCCGAGTCAGAGTGAGCAGTACTTC
NA	TRBV5-1	NA	TRBJ2-1	CASVGHSPYNEQFF	TGCGCCAGCGTGGGTCATTCCCCCTACAATGAGCAGTTCTTC
NA	TRBV9	NA	TRBJ2-2	CASSVEGTLYTGELFF	TGTGCCAGCAGCGTAGAAGGGACCCTGTACACCGGGGAGCTGTTTTTT
NA	TRBV4-3	NA	TRBJ2-1	CASSQEKGYEQFF	TGCGCCAGCAGCCAAGAGAAGGGCTATGAGCAGTTCTTC
NA	TRBV15	NA	TRBJ2-7	CATSRRGSGSYEQYF	TGTGCCACCAGCAGAAGAGGGTCAGGCTCCTACGAGCAGTACTTC
NA	TRBV5-1	NA	TRBJ1-1	CASSGQQGGNTEAFF	TGCGCCAGCAGCGGACAACAGGGAGGGAACACTGAAGCTTTCTTT